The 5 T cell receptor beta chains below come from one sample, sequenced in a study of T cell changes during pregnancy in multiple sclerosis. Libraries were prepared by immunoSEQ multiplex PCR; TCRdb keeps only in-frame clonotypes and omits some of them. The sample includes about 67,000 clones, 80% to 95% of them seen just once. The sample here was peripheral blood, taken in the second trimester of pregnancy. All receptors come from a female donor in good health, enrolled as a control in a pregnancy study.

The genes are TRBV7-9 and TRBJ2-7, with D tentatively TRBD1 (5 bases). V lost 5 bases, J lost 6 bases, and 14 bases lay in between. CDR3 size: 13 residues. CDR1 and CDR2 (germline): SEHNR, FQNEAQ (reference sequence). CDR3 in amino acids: CASSPTSGAEQYF. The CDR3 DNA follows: TGTGCCAGCAGCCCAACATCTGGGGCCGAGCAGTACTTC.

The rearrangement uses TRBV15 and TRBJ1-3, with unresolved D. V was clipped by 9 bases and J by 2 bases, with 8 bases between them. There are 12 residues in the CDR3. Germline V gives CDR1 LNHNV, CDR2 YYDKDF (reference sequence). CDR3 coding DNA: TGTGCCACTTCGTCCGCTGGAAACACCATATATTTT. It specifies CATSSAGNTIYF.

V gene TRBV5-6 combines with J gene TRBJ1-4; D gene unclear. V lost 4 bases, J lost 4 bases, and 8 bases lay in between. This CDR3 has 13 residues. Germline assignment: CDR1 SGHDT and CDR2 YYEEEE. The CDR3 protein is CASSRPSNEKLFF. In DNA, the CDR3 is TGTGCCAGCAGCCGTCCTAGTAATGAAAAACTGTTTTTT.

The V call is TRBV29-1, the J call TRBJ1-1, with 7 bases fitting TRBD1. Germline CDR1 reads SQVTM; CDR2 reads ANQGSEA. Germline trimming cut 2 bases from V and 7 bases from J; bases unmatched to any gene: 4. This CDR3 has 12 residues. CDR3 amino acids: CSVEKGGSEAFF. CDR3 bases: TGCAGCGTTGAAAAAGGGGGCAGTGAAGCTTTCTTT.

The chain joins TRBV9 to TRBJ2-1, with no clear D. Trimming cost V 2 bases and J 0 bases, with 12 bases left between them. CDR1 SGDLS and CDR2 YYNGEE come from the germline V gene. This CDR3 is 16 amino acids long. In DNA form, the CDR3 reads TGTGCCAGCAGCGTCTTTACCTTGAGCTCCTACAATGAGCAGTTCTTC. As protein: CASSVFTLSSYNEQFF. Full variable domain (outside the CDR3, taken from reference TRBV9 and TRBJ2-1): DSGVTQTPKHLITATGQRVTLRCSPRSGDLSVYWYQQSLDQGLQFLIQYYNGEERAKGNILERFSAQQFPDLHSELNLSSLELGDSALYFCASSVFTLSSYNEQFFGPGTRLTVL.